Below, one TCR beta chain is given with its context. Its antigen is currently unknown. Viral peptide pools were used in the ViraFEST assay to expand antigen-specific CD4+ T cells, and sequencing came afterward. CD4+ T cell isolation took place after approximately 11 days of culture. Vaccinated participants had no history of SARS-CoV-2 infection and tested negative for nucleocapsid antibodies. Days 3 and 7 were when half the medium was replaced with IL-2 medium. This entry belongs to a study of vaccination effects on CD4 cells after COVID-19. Looking at the study overall: Each participant received a vaccine that was either BNT162b2 or mRNA-1273, given as two doses.

Germline loops: CDR1 ENHRY, CDR2 SYGVKD. The length of the CDR3 is 13 residues. Trimming took off 6 bases at V and 0 bases at J, with 9 bases between the two ends. The study, taken as a whole, reports: In the late period after vaccination, infection- and vaccine-induced clones contracted markedly.

Method: immunoSEQ multiplex PCR; TCRdb's copy keeps in-frame clones and lacks some. The data show about 41,000 clones, 70% to 85% seen once. The chain employs TRBV10-3 and TRBJ2-7; D remains ambiguous. Specimen: CD4+ T cells from PBMCs cultured with HCoV-NL63 spike peptides, collected before COVID-19 vaccination. The sequence came from a human donor who received a COVID-19 vaccine. CDR3 sequence (DNA): TGTGCCATCAGGACTTCGAGCTCCTACGAGCAGTACGTC. Protein product: CAIRTSSSYEQYV.